A selection of T cell receptor beta chains follows, all from one sample in a study of long-term antiretroviral therapy in people with HIV. Repertoires were generated with immunoSEQ multiplex PCR, while TCRdb's copy carries only in-frame clones and drops some. The table lists approximately 28,000 clones, 80% to 85% of them singletons, with about 10% in the top ten. Sequenced here: unsorted PBMCs, sampled 0.8 years before starting antiretroviral therapy. These receptors were taken from a man between 18 and 35 years old with HIV. Each CDR3 is given with its conserved first and last residue. Each record gives: clone size, D gene, V gene, J gene, CDR3 protein, CDR3 DNA. D genes are given only for firm matches. The listing skips clone size in some rows; elsewhere it reads once, few, many or a size class.

-	TRBD2	TRBV30	TRBJ2-1	CAWSGLAGSSYNEQFF	TGTGCCTGGAGTGGCCTAGCGGGAAGCTCCTACAATGAGCAGTTCTTC
-	-	TRBV6-1	TRBJ1-1	CASRGTGNTEAFF	TGTGCCAGCAGGGGTACAGGGAACACTGAAGCTTTCTTT
-	TRBD2	TRBV7-2	TRBJ2-3	CASSGPGYQRGITDTQYF	TGTGCCAGCAGCGGACCCGGTTACCAGCGGGGGATCACAGATACGCAGTATTTT
-	-	TRBV10-3	TRBJ2-3	CASSYDPTITDTQYF	TGTGCCAGCAGTTATGACCCGACTATCACAGATACGCAGTATTTT
-	TRBD1	TRBV7-3	TRBJ2-6	CASSTGQGATGANVLTF	TGTGCCAGCAGCACGGGACAGGGGGCGACTGGGGCCAACGTCCTGACTTTC
-	TRBD1	TRBV19	TRBJ2-7	CASSPRDRGTYEQYF	TGTGCCAGTAGTCCCCGGGACAGGGGGACATACGAGCAGTACTTC
-	-	TRBV2	TRBJ2-3	CASRLRTASSTDTQYF	TGTGCCAGCAGACTTCGGACAGCCTCTAGCACAGATACGCAGTATTTT
-	-	TRBV19	TRBJ1-5	CASSLAGNQPQHF	TGTGCCAGTAGTTTGGCAGGTAATCAGCCCCAGCATTTT
-	-	TRBV18	TRBJ1-2	CASSPPSTVYGYTF	TGTGCCAGCTCACCACCTTCTACAGTCTATGGCTACACCTTC
-	-	TRBV19	TRBJ2-1	CASRSLPRGSYNEQFF	TGTGCCAGTAGATCATTACCCAGGGGCTCCTACAATGAGCAGTTCTTC
few	TRBD1	TRBV6-1	TRBJ2-7	CASSVTGTDLYEQYF	TGTGCCAGCAGTGTCACTGGGACAGACCTATACGAGCAGTACTTC
-	TRBD1	TRBV7-8	TRBJ1-5	CASSLGQGARFNQPQHF	TGTGCCAGCAGCTTAGGACAGGGGGCGCGTTTCAATCAGCCCCAGCATTTT
-	-	TRBV21-1	TRBJ2-3	CASSKGLSGSDTQYF	TGTGCCAGCAGCAAAGGGTTGAGCGGGAGTGATACGCAGTATTTT
-	TRBD1	TRBV10-3	TRBJ2-5	CAIREERRQGAEETQYF	TGTGCCATCAGGGAAGAGAGGCGACAGGGGGCGGAAGAGACCCAGTACTTC
-	TRBD1	TRBV7-8	TRBJ2-7	CASSFTGVGYEQYF	TGTGCCAGCAGCTTTACAGGGGTCGGGTACGAGCAGTACTTC
-	-	TRBV28	TRBJ1-1	CASRPLPGAKPNTEAFF	TGTGCCAGCAGACCCCTCCCGGGGGCCAAACCGAACACTGAAGCTTTCTTT
-	-	TRBV6-1	TRBJ2-7	CASSEGQTWWEQYF	TGTGCCAGCAGTGAAGGGCAGACCTGGTGGGAGCAGTACTTC
-	-	TRBV4-1	TRBJ1-1	CASSQLFGVNTEAFF	TGCGCCAGCAGCCAGTTGTTCGGAGTGAACACTGAAGCTTTCTTT
-	-	TRBV9	TRBJ2-1	CASSHLDSGPEQFF	TGTGCCAGCAGCCACCTGGACAGCGGTCCCGAGCAGTTCTTC
-	-	TRBV9	TRBJ1-6	CASSPRIQGYNSPLHF	TGTGCCAGCAGCCCGCGGATCCAGGGGTATAATTCACCCCTCCACTTT
-	TRBD1	TRBV5-5	TRBJ2-7	CASSYQQGAYEQYF	TGTGCCAGCAGCTATCAACAGGGGGCTTACGAGCAGTACTTC
-	TRBD2	TRBV6-4	TRBJ2-3	CASSDSSGGTDTQYF	TGTGCCAGCAGTGACAGTAGCGGGGGCACAGATACGCAGTATTTT
once	TRBD1	TRBV7-7	TRBJ2-5	CASSHAKGDSHRGTQYF	TGTGCTAGCAGCCATGCGAAAGGGGACAGCCATAGGGGGACCCAGTACTTC
-	TRBD1	TRBV7-9	TRBJ1-3	CASSLDRVGNTIYF	TGTGCCAGCAGCCTCGACAGGGTCGGAAACACCATATATTTT
once	TRBD1	TRBV6-1	TRBJ2-5	CASSHRGDRKTQYF	TGTGCCAGCAGTCACCGAGGGGACAGAAAGACCCAGTACTTC
-	TRBD1	TRBV5-5	TRBJ1-2	CASSFGTANYGYTF	TGTGCCAGCAGCTTTGGGACAGCTAACTATGGCTACACCTTC
-	-	TRBV6-5	TRBJ2-1	CASSSRSAAAPVVF	TGTGCCAGCAGTTCTCGGAGCGCGGCTGCCCCTGTGGTCTTC
-	-	TRBV4-2	TRBJ2-5	CASSPGPALGQETQYF	TGTGCCAGCAGCCCTGGGCCGGCCTTGGGCCAAGAGACCCAGTACTTC
few	-	TRBV5-4	TRBJ2-7	CASSLGGLGVEQYF	TGTGCCAGCAGCTTGGGGGGGCTGGGGGTTGAGCAGTACTTC
medium-sized	-	TRBV18	TRBJ2-1	CASSPRGQGLRNEQFF	TGTGCCAGCTCACCCCGTGGGCAGGGTCTCCGCAATGAGCAGTTCTTC